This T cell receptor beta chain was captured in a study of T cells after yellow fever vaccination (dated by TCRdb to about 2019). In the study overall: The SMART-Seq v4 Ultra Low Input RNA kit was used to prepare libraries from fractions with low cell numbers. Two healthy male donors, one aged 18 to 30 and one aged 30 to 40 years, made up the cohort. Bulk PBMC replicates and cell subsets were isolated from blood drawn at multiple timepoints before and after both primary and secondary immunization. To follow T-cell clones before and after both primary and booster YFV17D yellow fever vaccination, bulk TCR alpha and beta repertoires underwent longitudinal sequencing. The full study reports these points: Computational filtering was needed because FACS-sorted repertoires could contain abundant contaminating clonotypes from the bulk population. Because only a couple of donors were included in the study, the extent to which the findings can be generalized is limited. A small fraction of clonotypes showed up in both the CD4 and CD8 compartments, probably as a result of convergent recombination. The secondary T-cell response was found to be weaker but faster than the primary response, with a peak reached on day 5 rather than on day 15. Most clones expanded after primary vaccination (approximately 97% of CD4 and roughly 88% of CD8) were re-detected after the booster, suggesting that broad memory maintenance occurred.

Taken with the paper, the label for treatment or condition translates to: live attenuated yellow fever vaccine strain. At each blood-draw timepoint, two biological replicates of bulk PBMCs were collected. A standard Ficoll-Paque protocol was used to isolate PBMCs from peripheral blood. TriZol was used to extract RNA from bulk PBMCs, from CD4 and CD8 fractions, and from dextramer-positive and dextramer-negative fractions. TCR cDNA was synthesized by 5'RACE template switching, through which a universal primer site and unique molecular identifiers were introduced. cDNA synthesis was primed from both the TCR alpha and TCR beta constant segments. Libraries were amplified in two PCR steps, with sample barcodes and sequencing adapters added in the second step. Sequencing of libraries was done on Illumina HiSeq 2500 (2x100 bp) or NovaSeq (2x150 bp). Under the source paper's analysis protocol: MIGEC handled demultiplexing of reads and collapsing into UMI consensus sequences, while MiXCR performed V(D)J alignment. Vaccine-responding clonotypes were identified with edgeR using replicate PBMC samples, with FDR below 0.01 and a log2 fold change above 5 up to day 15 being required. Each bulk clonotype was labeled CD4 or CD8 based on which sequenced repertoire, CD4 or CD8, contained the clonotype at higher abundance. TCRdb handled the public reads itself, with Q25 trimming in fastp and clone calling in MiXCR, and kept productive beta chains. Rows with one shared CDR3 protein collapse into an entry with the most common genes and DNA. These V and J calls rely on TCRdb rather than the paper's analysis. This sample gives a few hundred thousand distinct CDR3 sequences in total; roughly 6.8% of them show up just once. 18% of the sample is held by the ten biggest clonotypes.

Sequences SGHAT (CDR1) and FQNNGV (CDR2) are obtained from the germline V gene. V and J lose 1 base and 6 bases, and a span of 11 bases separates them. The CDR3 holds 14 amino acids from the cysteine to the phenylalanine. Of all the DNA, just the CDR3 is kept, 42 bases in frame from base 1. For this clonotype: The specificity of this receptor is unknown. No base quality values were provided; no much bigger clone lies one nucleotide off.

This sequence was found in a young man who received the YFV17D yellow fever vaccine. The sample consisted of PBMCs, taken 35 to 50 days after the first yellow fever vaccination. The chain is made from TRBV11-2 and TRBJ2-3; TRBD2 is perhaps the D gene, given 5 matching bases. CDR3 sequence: CASSLGTQRDTQYF. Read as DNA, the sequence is TGTGCCAGCAGCTTAGGGACCCAGCGGGATACGCAGTATTTT.